This T cell receptor beta chain stems from a study of blood T cells in healthy people across ages. As for the study in general: In model experiments, template switching was able to capture about one barcoded beta molecule for every two T cells that were present.

The count of this clonotype is one. Primed by a sample-barcoded 5' primer and a J-beta primer mix, a second PCR proceeded for about 6 to 12 cycles. Each TCR beta cDNA got a 12-nucleotide random molecular identifier. One entry per CDR3 protein results from TCRdb running MiXCR on the 5' RACE reads. The sample consists of about 1.4 million distinct CDR3 sequences, approximately 59% of them appearing once. The V gene end was trimmed by 2 bases and the J gene end by 6 bases; junction bases not matched to a gene: 7. The length of the CDR3 is 15 residues. Germline V lookup: CDR1 SGHRS, CDR2 YFSETQ. Peripheral blood from each donor was collected in a volume of approximately 9.2 milliliters.

Sequencing was done on a sample of blood. The chain couples TRBV5-1 to TRBJ2-1, with TRBD2 matching over 8 bases. This TCR was sampled from a man aged 18-30 years in good health. Written as DNA, the CDR3 is TGCGCCAGCAGCTTCTGGGCGAGCGGGGGCAATGAGCAGTTCTTC. Its translation: CASSFWASGGNEQFF.